One T cell receptor (beta chain) is described in this entry. Antigen specificity is unknown. This record comes from a study of CD8+ T cells in alopecia areata. Treatment described: oral pan-JAK inhibitor, 5-10 mg twice daily. After isolation, RNA underwent reverse transcription to generate cDNA as the sequencing template. Measured with immunoSEQ multiplex PCR; TCRdb has only the in-frame clones, and not every one. The sample has about 200,000 clones, roughly 56% seen once. The CDR3 loop spans 12 amino acids. The germline gives CDR1 SQVTM, CDR2 ANQGSEA. The study's findings and limits: Baseline CD8+ expansion's link to response remains uncertain, as there was one nonresponder.

Sample: CD4+ T cells sorted from blood, taken at week 4, from a patient treated with tofacitinib. This TCR came from a human donor with alopecia areata. The rearrangement uses TRBV29-1 and TRBJ2-5; D is unclear. The J call is in doubt because the DNA end fits TRBJ2-7 better. CDR3 sequence (DNA): TGCAGCGTTCTCGCCTCAACCTACGAGCAGTACTTC. It specifies CSVLASTYEQYF.